This T cell receptor beta chain was captured in a study of blood T cell repertoires in COVID-19. At the level of the study: Material from acute and convalescent COVID-19 was sourced from the United States, Italy and Spain. T cells, B-cell-depleted T cells, or PBMCs supplied cDNA or gDNA.

Germline values: CDR1 MNHEY, CDR2 SVGAGI. The CDR3 is 13 residues long. Trimming at V came to 6 bases and at J to 7 bases, leaving 7 bases not matched to a gene. Original processing methods: Estimated nucleated cell counts came from reference gene primer amplification. Measured with immunoSEQ multiplex PCR; TCRdb has only the in-frame clones, and not every one. V, J and clone size reflect that table, while D and trimming were determined from the DNA. The sample contains fewer than 500,000 clones, about 89% of which appear only once. The rearrangement uses TRBV6-5 and TRBJ1-2; TRBD1 matches 8 bases. The TCR sequence derives from a woman in her twenties or thirties with acute or convalescent COVID-19. Sequencing was performed on peripheral blood. Here the CDR3 reads CASRRGQDSGYTF. In nucleotides, the CDR3 is TGTGCCAGCAGAAGGGGACAGGATTCTGGCTACACCTTC.